This T cell receptor beta chain was obtained from a study of cytomegalovirus exposure and HLA in healthy donors. The overall study: Prior work identified some 120 million unique TCR beta sequences in 190 million or so T cells.

PCR amplification relied on 60 Vbeta primers (plus 13 Jbeta primers). Assay: immunoSEQ multiplex PCR; the TCRdb copy retains only in-frame clones and omits some. Of approximately 110,000 clones listed, around 73% are singletons. Per the germline V gene, CDR1 is SQVTM and CDR2 is ANQGSEA. Trimming at V came to 5 bases and at J to 0 bases, leaving 2 bases not matched to a gene. This CDR3 spans 13 amino acids. The TCR comes from a woman aged 40 to 50 in good health and CMV-seropositive. The chain has TRBV29-1 and TRBJ1-2; 8 bases line up with TRBD1. The specimen sequenced was PBMCs. The CDR3 reads CSVRTGSNYGYTF. Written as DNA, the CDR3 is TGCAGCGTTAGGACAGGGTCTAACTATGGCTACACCTTC.